These 27 T cell receptor beta chains came from one sample sequenced in a study of OX40 agonist ivuxolimab in advanced cancers. Generated by immunoSEQ multiplex PCR, the TCRdb table keeps only in-frame clones and is missing some. The sample contains over 35,000 clones, about four fifths of which appear only once. The sequences come from CD4+ or CD8+ T cells sorted from blood, collected in a trial of the OX40 agonist ivuxolimab. These receptor sequences come from an adult with an advanced solid tumor such as melanoma, head and neck, liver or kidney cancer.

The V and J genes are TRBV19 and TRBJ2-2; no reliable D call. Looked up from germline, CDR1 is LNHDA and CDR2 is SQIVND (reference sequence). The CDR3 has 15 residues. V was clipped by 7 bases and J by 1 base, with 13 bases between them. The CDR3 DNA reads as TGTGCCAGTATGGTGGGCTCACTGAACACCGGGGAGCTGTTTTTT. It translates to CASMVGSLNTGELFF.

V gene TRBV7-2 combines with J gene TRBJ1-5; 9 nucleotides align to TRBD1. The CDR3 sequence is 14 residues long. Looked up from germline, CDR1 is SGHTA and CDR2 is FQGNSA. J gave up 6 bases and V 6 bases, and 6 bases lay outside the gene matches. CDR3 loop: CASSDRGKGQPQHF. The CDR3 coding sequence is TGTGCCAGCAGTGACAGGGGGAAGGGTCAGCCCCAGCATTTT.

This clone has a handful of counts. The rearrangement joins TRBV7-9 to TRBJ1-1, with unresolved D. This CDR3 spans 14 amino acids. Trimming stripped 1 base from V and 1 base from J, with 7 bases between. CDR1 and CDR2 from the germline V gene are SEHNR and FQNEAQ (reference sequence). CDR3 bases: TGTGCCAGCAGCTTAGTAGGCGGGAACACTGAAGCTTTCTTT. Translating it yields CASSLVGGNTEAFF. The complete variable domain, with remaining parts taken from reference TRBV7-9 and TRBJ1-1, reads DTGVSQNPRHKITKRGQNVTFRCDPISEHNRLYWYRQTLGQGPEFLTYFQNEAQLEKSRLLSDRFSAERPKGSFSTLEIQRTEQGDSAMYLCASSLVGGNTEAFFGQGTRLTVV.

The rearrangement links TRBV27 to TRBJ1-4; TRBD1 aligns across 8 bases. The CDR3 consists of 13 residues. In germline, CDR1 is MNHEY, CDR2 SMNVEV (reference sequence). The junction had 1 base not matched to a gene; V was cut back by 4 bases and J by 6 bases. The CDR3 nucleotides are TGTGCCAGCAGTTCACAGGGGGATGAAAAACTGTTTTTT. It translates to CASSSQGDEKLFF.

The rearrangement uses TRBV4-1 and TRBJ1-2, with a possible D match to TRBD1 (5 bases). Trimming pared 0 bases from V and 2 bases from J, leaving 10 bases between. Germline V lookup: CDR1 MGHRA, CDR2 YSYEKL. The CDR3 contains 15 residues. CDR3 loop: CASSQDPSGNYGYTF. The CDR3 coding sequence is TGCGCCAGCAGCCAAGATCCGTCAGGGAACTATGGCTACACCTTC.

The genes are TRBV11-2 and TRBJ1-2, with unresolved D. There are 13 residues in the CDR3. The germline V and J ends were trimmed by 4 bases and 2 bases, with 8 bases remaining between them. Germline loops: CDR1 SGHAT, CDR2 FQNNGV. CDR3 protein: CASSYPDNYGYTF. CDR3 in DNA: TGTGCCAGCAGCTACCCGGACAACTATGGCTACACCTTC. Complete variable domain (other parts from reference TRBV11-2 and TRBJ1-2): EAGVAQSPRYKIIEKRQSVAFWCNPISGHATLYWYQQILGQGPKLLIQFQNNGVVDDSQLPKDRFSAERLKGVDSTLKIQPAKLEDSAVYLCASSYPDNYGYTFGSGTRLTVV.

The rearrangement links TRBV28 to TRBJ2-6; a weak D match, TRBD1 (6 bases). CDR3 length equals 15 residues. CDR1 is MDHEN and CDR2 is SYDVKM in the germline V gene. Between the trimmed V and J ends, which lost 4 bases and 1 base, there was a span of 8 bases. The DNA for the CDR3 is TGTGCCAGCAGTTGGACAGTTTCTGGGGCCAACGTCCTGACTTTC. Amino acid sequence: CASSWTVSGANVLTF.

This clone was seen only a few times. This rearrangement joins TRBV4-1 to TRBJ2-6, with D possibly being TRBD1 or TRBD2 (6 bases each). The CDR3 is 16 residues long. Looked up from germline, CDR1 is MGHRA and CDR2 is YSYEKL. Trimming cost V 1 base and J 4 bases, with 11 bases left between them. CDR3 DNA: TGCGCCAGCAGCCAAGCGGGGGCCCCGGGGGCCAACGTCCTGACTTTC. Its translation: CASSQAGAPGANVLTF.

The chain uses TRBV7-3 and TRBJ2-1; TRBD1 agrees at 8 bases. The trim removed 5 bases at V and 7 bases at J, leaving 7 bases unmatched. The CDR3 contains 14 residues. CDR1 and CDR2 from the germline V gene are SGHTA and FQGTGA. CDR3 region: CASSPYRGDNEQFF. The CDR3 bases are TGTGCCAGCAGCCCTTACAGGGGGGATAATGAGCAGTTCTTC.

Within the sample, this clone is medium-sized (0.01 to 0.1%). The V gene is TRBV19, the J gene TRBJ2-7; 10 bases map to TRBD1. CDR3 length equals 15 residues. Germline CDR1 is LNHDA and CDR2 is SQIVND (reference sequence). J gave up 5 bases and V 3 bases, and 7 bases lay outside the gene matches. This CDR3 reads CASSILGTGADEQYF. The CDR3 DNA reads as TGTGCCAGTAGTATCTTGGGGACAGGGGCGGACGAGCAGTACTTC.

The CDR3 loop is CASSPAGTSVPYEQYF. CDR3 bases: TGTGCCAGCAGTCCGGCCGGGACTAGCGTTCCCTACGAGCAGTACTTC. The gene calls are TRBV7-3 and TRBJ2-7; 10 bases map to TRBD2. After removal of 6 bases from V and 2 bases from J, the junction contained 10 bases not matched to a gene. The CDR3 extends over 16 amino acids. CDR1 is SGHTA and CDR2 is FQGTGA in the germline V gene.

This chain uses TRBV27 with TRBJ2-5, with D possibly being TRBD2 (6 bases). The J call may be faulty, since TRBJ2-7 better matches the DNA end. The germline CDR1 and CDR2 sequences are MNHEY and SMNVEV (reference sequence). The CDR3 consists of 15 residues. The CDR3 loop is CASTPRAERANEQYF. The CDR3 region has the DNA TGTGCCAGCACGCCTCGGGCGGAGCGGGCAAACGAGCAGTACTTC.

The genes are TRBV19 and TRBJ2-2, with D possibly matching TRBD1 (6 bases). Germline values: CDR1 LNHDA, CDR2 SQIVND (reference sequence). The CDR3 has 15 residues. The germline V and J ends were trimmed by 2 bases and 0 bases, with 7 bases remaining between them. Here the CDR3 DNA reads TGTGCCAGTAGTATACAGGGGTCGAACACCGGGGAGCTGTTTTTT. Translated, it gives CASSIQGSNTGELFF. Based on the CDR3 plus reference TRBV19 and TRBJ2-2, the full variable domain is DGGITQSPKYLFRKEGQNVTLSCEQNLNHDAMYWYRQDPGQGLRLIYYSQIVNDFQKGDIAEGYSVSREKKESFPLTVTSAQKNPTAFYLCASSIQGSNTGELFFGEGSRLTVL.

The CDR3 coding sequence is TGCGCCAGCAGCCAAGATTCCGGGACAGGGGGCTTTGAGCAGTTCTTC. It translates to CASSQDSGTGGFEQFF. The chain carries TRBV4-3 and TRBJ2-1, with TRBD1 matching over 12 bases. Germline loops: CDR1 LGHNA, CDR2 YSLEER. The CDR3 is 16 residues long. J gave up 9 bases and V 0 bases, and 6 bases lay outside the gene matches.

J is TRBJ2-7 and V is TRBV28; D is uncertain. The germline CDR1 and CDR2 sequences are MDHEN and SYDVKM. V lost 0 bases and J 6 bases, leaving 9 bases between the germline ends. The CDR3 is 13 amino acids. In DNA form, the CDR3 reads TGTGCCAGCAGTTTATGGGGAAGTACCGAGCAGTACTTC. Residues: CASSLWGSTEQYF.

This clone has more than one count but fewer than ten. The rearrangement uses TRBV28 and TRBJ2-7, with unresolved D. This CDR3 is 13 amino acids long. From germline, CDR1 is MDHEN and CDR2 SYDVKM. V was shortened by 6 bases and J by 0 bases, with 9 bases between the two germline ends. CDR3 residues: CASSPDPSYEQYF. The CDR3 bases are TGTGCCAGCAGCCCGGACCCCTCCTACGAGCAGTACTTC. The variable domain in full, completed from reference TRBV28 and TRBJ2-7, reads DVKVTQSSRYLVKRTGEKVFLECVQDMDHENMFWYRQDPGLGLRLIYFSYDVKMKEKGDIPEGYSVSREKKERFSLILESASTNQTSMYLCASSPDPSYEQYFGPGTRLTVT.

V usage is TRBV4-3 and J usage is TRBJ2-7; 7 bases fit TRBD1. Germline values: CDR1 LGHNA, CDR2 YSLEER. The CDR3 has 18 amino acids. Unmatched junction bases numbered 12, after V lost 1 base and J lost 0 bases. The CDR3 region has the DNA TGCGCCAGCAGCCAAGTTTTGGTACAGGGGATGAGCTCCTACGAGCAGTACTTC. Amino acids: CASSQVLVQGMSSYEQYF.

The chain links TRBV27 to TRBJ2-3; D possibly corresponds to TRBD2 (6 bases). Germline V gives CDR1 MNHEY, CDR2 SMNVEV (reference sequence). The V and J ends lost 4 bases and 0 bases respectively, with 11 bases between them. This CDR3 contains 15 residues. In DNA form, the CDR3 reads TGTGCCAGCAGTTGGGTCGGGGGTAGCACAGATACGCAGTATTTT. Protein product: CASSWVGGSTDTQYF.

The V gene is TRBV4-3, the J gene TRBJ2-3; D not certain. Trimming pared 0 bases from V and 0 bases from J, leaving 13 bases between. The length of the CDR3 is 17 residues. Germline lookup yields CDR1 LGHNA and CDR2 YSLEER. CDR3 DNA: TGCGCCAGCAGCCAAGATAGAAGTCTTCCTAGCACAGATACGCAGTATTTT. It encodes CASSQDRSLPSTDTQYF.

V gene TRBV29-1 combines with J gene TRBJ1-2, with D perhaps TRBD1 (5 bases). The CDR3 covers 13 residues. The germline V and J ends were trimmed by 7 bases and 7 bases, with 19 bases remaining between them. CDR1 is SQVTM, CDR2 ANQGSEA, per germline. The CDR3 spells CSGSILGGGGYTF. The CDR3 bases are TGCAGCGGCTCGATTTTGGGGGGAGGTGGCTACACCTTC.

The chain links TRBV27 to TRBJ2-1, with D maybe TRBD1 (5 bases). V lost 5 bases and J lost 8, with 13 bases in between. Germline assignment: CDR1 MNHEY and CDR2 SMNVEV (reference sequence). The CDR3 is made up of 13 amino acids. This chain's CDR3 is CASSTQGIDEQFF. The CDR3 DNA reads as TGTGCCAGCAGTACCCAGGGTATTGATGAGCAGTTCTTC.

J is TRBJ1-1 and V is TRBV10-3, with D perhaps matching TRBD1 (5 bases). The CDR3 spans 16 residues. Trimming took 0 bases from V and 4 from J, leaving 15 bases between them. Germline V CDR1 and CDR2: ENHRY, SYGVKD. The CDR3 loop is CAISESSGTSTTEAFF. In DNA form, the CDR3 reads TGTGCCATCAGTGAGTCGTCCGGGACGTCCACCACTGAAGCTTTCTTT.

This chain joins TRBV28 and TRBJ2-7; D ambiguous. The CDR3 is 14 amino acids. Germline V gene data show CDR1 as MDHEN and CDR2 as SYDVKM. V lost 4 bases and J 0 bases, leaving 10 bases between the germline ends. CDR3 loop: CASSYYTDSYEQYF. For the CDR3, the DNA is TGTGCCAGCAGTTACTACACCGACTCCTACGAGCAGTACTTC.

This clone was observed once. The chain recombines TRBV5-6 with TRBJ1-5; D might be TRBD1 (6 bases). Trimming removed 6 bases from V and 5 bases from J, with 21 bases in between. CDR3 length equals 16 residues. Germline V gene data show CDR1 as SGHDT and CDR2 as YYEEEE. The CDR3 here is CASTTYNQGFDQPQHF. CDR3 DNA: TGTGCCAGCACCACATATAACCAGGGGTTCGATCAGCCCCAGCATTTT.

This chain links TRBV18 with TRBJ2-2, with D perhaps being TRBD1 or TRBD2 (5 bases each). V was trimmed by 1 base and J by 7 bases, leaving 7 bases between them. The germline V gene encodes CDR1 KGHSH and CDR2 LQKENI. The CDR3 runs to 13 residues. CDR3 region: CASSPRDLGELFF. The CDR3 bases are TGTGCCAGCTCACCACGGGACCTCGGGGAGCTGTTTTTT.

This clone was seen only a few times. J is TRBJ2-7 and V is TRBV7-6, with 9 nucleotides matching TRBD1. Losses at the gene ends were 3 bases for V and 3 bases for J; bases not matched to a gene: 3. This CDR3 contains 14 residues. CDR1 and CDR2 (germline): SGHVS, FNYEAQ. CDR3 DNA sequence: TGTGCCAGCAGCTTCCGGGACAGGGACTACGAGCAGTACTTC. This sequence encodes CASSFRDRDYEQYF. The full variable domain, completed using reference TRBV7-6 and TRBJ2-7, is GAGVSQSPRYKVTKRGQDVALRCDPISGHVSLYWYRQALGQGPEFLTYFNYEAQQDKSGLPNDRFSAERPEGSISTLTIQRTEQRDSAMYRCASSFRDRDYEQYFGPGTRLTVT.

Details on this clone: The same CDR3 arises from other DNA sequences in this sample as well. This chain links TRBV5-1 with TRBJ1-1; TRBD1 aligns across 8 bases. Germline V lookup: CDR1 SGHRS, CDR2 YFSETQ. With V trimmed by 0 bases and J by 3 bases, 1 base remained unmatched. This CDR3 region has 14 residues. CDR3 region: CASSLAGGYTEAFF. CDR3 coding DNA: TGCGCCAGCAGCTTGGCAGGGGGCTACACTGAAGCTTTCTTT.